These T cell receptor beta chains were read from a single sample in a study of cytomegalovirus exposure and HLA in healthy donors. Using immunoSEQ multiplex PCR, the repertoire was profiled, and TCRdb retains in-frame clones only, with some absent. The table includes around 180,000 clones, 85% detected once. Sequences were obtained from PBMCs. Source of these receptors: a boy aged 2 to 10 in good health and CMV-seronegative. The CDR3 runs from the conserved cysteine through the conserved F or W. D genes are given only for firm matches. Clone size, where shown, is once, few, many, or a class for clones that have expanded.

V gene: TRBV21-1; J gene: TRBJ1-4; D gene: NA; clone size: NA; CDR3 protein: CASGRQGRSTNEKLFF; CDR3 DNA: TGTGCCAGCGGAAGACAGGGACGGAGTACTAATGAAAAACTGTTTTTT
V gene: TRBV4-1; J gene: TRBJ2-3; D gene: NA; clone size: NA; CDR3 protein: CASSQDGPGGDTQYF; CDR3 DNA: TGCGCCAGCAGCCAAGATGGCCCAGGGGGGGATACGCAGTATTTT
V gene: TRBV7-9; J gene: TRBJ2-7; D gene: NA; clone size: NA; CDR3 protein: CASSPSAFSYEQYF; CDR3 DNA: TGTGCCAGCAGCCCGAGCGCGTTCTCCTACGAGCAGTACTTC
V gene: TRBV5-8; J gene: TRBJ2-7; D gene: TRBD1; clone size: NA; CDR3 protein: CASSFGQDAYEQYF; CDR3 DNA: TGTGCCAGCAGCTTCGGACAGGATGCCTACGAGCAGTACTTC
V gene: TRBV27; J gene: TRBJ2-7; D gene: NA; clone size: once; CDR3 protein: CASSFNPLYREYF; CDR3 DNA: TGTGCCAGCAGTTTCAATCCCCTTTATCGGGAGTACTTC
V gene: TRBV6-6; J gene: TRBJ2-5; D gene: TRBD1; clone size: once; CDR3 protein: CASSYGGTVQETQYF; CDR3 DNA: TGTGCCAGCAGTTACGGTGGGACAGTTCAAGAGACCCAGTACTTC
V gene: TRBV5-4; J gene: TRBJ1-1; D gene: NA; clone size: NA; CDR3 protein: CASSAPGQGNTEAFF; CDR3 DNA: TGTGCCAGCAGCGCTCCTGGGCAGGGTAACACTGAAGCTTTCTTT
V gene: TRBV7-9; J gene: TRBJ2-5; D gene: NA; clone size: NA; CDR3 protein: CSSSITQKTQYF; CDR3 DNA: TGTTCCAGCAGCATAACACAGAAGACCCAGTACTTC
V gene: TRBV29-1; J gene: TRBJ2-1; D gene: NA; clone size: NA; CDR3 protein: CSVSRLDSYEQFF; CDR3 DNA: TGCAGCGTTTCTAGACTAGACTCGTATGAGCAGTTCTTC
V gene: TRBV5-1; J gene: TRBJ1-4; D gene: NA; clone size: NA; CDR3 protein: CASSLGTATNEKLFF; CDR3 DNA: TGCGCCAGCAGCTTGGGGACAGCAACTAATGAAAAACTGTTTTTT
V gene: TRBV19; J gene: TRBJ2-1; D gene: NA; clone size: NA; CDR3 protein: CASRPPVSPSGYRFAYNEQFF; CDR3 DNA: TGTGCCAGTAGGCCCCCGGTTAGTCCCAGCGGGTACAGGTTTGCCTACAATGAGCAGTTCTTC
V gene: TRBV14; J gene: TRBJ2-5; D gene: NA; clone size: NA; CDR3 protein: CASSHRETQYF; CDR3 DNA: TGTGCCAGCAGCCACCGGGAGACCCAGTACTTC
V gene: TRBV28; J gene: TRBJ2-7; D gene: NA; clone size: NA; CDR3 protein: CASSYPITSADPNEQYF; CDR3 DNA: TGTGCCAGCAGCTACCCAATCACCTCGGCGGATCCTAACGAGCAGTACTTC
V gene: TRBV15; J gene: TRBJ1-5; D gene: TRBD1; clone size: NA; CDR3 protein: CATSRVGTGVNQPQHF; CDR3 DNA: TGTGCCACCAGCAGAGTCGGGACAGGGGTCAATCAGCCCCAGCATTTT
V gene: TRBV28; J gene: TRBJ2-1; D gene: NA; clone size: NA; CDR3 protein: CASSLGRMDNEQFF; CDR3 DNA: TGTGCCAGCAGTTTAGGGAGAATGGACAATGAGCAGTTCTTC
V gene: TRBV5-1; J gene: TRBJ2-1; D gene: NA; clone size: NA; CDR3 protein: CASTPPAHTSSYNEQFF; CDR3 DNA: TGCGCCAGCACCCCACCGGCTCACACTAGCTCCTACAATGAGCAGTTCTTC
V gene: TRBV2; J gene: TRBJ1-4; D gene: TRBD1; clone size: NA; CDR3 protein: CAVQGGHEKLFF; CDR3 DNA: TGTGCCGTACAGGGGGGTCATGAAAAACTGTTTTTT
V gene: TRBV2; J gene: TRBJ1-1; D gene: NA; clone size: NA; CDR3 protein: CASRPGVANTEAFF; CDR3 DNA: TGTGCCAGCAGACCGGGAGTCGCGAACACTGAAGCTTTCTTT
V gene: TRBV7-9; J gene: TRBJ2-3; D gene: NA; clone size: NA; CDR3 protein: CASSSARVGGGTDTQYF; CDR3 DNA: TGTGCCAGCAGCTCCGCGCGGGTGGGGGGAGGCACAGATACGCAGTATTTT
V gene: TRBV2; J gene: TRBJ2-1; D gene: NA; clone size: once; CDR3 protein: CASSASTRWNEQFF; CDR3 DNA: TGTGCCAGCAGTGCCTCGACTAGATGGAATGAGCAGTTCTTC
V gene: TRBV28; J gene: TRBJ1-2; D gene: NA; clone size: NA; CDR3 protein: CASSSLQGSYGYTF; CDR3 DNA: TGTGCCAGCAGCTCCCTACAGGGTTCGTATGGCTACACCTTC
V gene: TRBV1; J gene: TRBJ1-2; D gene: NA; clone size: NA; CDR3 protein: CTSSQASAGDLLGYGYTF; CDR3 DNA: TGCACCAGCAGCCAGGCCTCTGCAGGGGACCTTTTGGGATATGGCTACACCTTC
V gene: TRBV6-1; J gene: TRBJ1-1; D gene: TRBD1; clone size: NA; CDR3 protein: CASKAPTGGWTEAFF; CDR3 DNA: TGTGCCAGCAAAGCCCCCACAGGGGGCTGGACTGAAGCTTTCTTT
V gene: TRBV6-1; J gene: TRBJ1-2; D gene: NA; clone size: NA; CDR3 protein: CASSEYWTSDGYTF; CDR3 DNA: TGTGCCAGCAGTGAATATTGGACTTCGGATGGCTACACCTTC
V gene: TRBV2; J gene: TRBJ1-1; D gene: TRBD1; clone size: NA; CDR3 protein: CASPGGTEAFF; CDR3 DNA: TGTGCCAGCCCAGGGGGCACTGAAGCTTTCTTT
V gene: TRBV6-6; J gene: TRBJ1-5; D gene: TRBD1; clone size: NA; CDR3 protein: CASSYSIGTGDQPQHF; CDR3 DNA: TGTGCCAGCAGTTACTCGATAGGGACAGGGGACCAGCCCCAGCATTTT
V gene: TRBV10-1; J gene: TRBJ1-1; D gene: NA; clone size: NA; CDR3 protein: CASSKGVWSGTEAFF; CDR3 DNA: TGCGCCAGCAGTAAGGGAGTTTGGTCCGGCACTGAAGCTTTCTTT
V gene: TRBV28; J gene: TRBJ2-7; D gene: TRBD2; clone size: NA; CDR3 protein: CASSSPTSGSQEQYF; CDR3 DNA: TGTGCCAGCAGTTCCCCGACTAGCGGGAGTCAGGAGCAGTACTTC
V gene: TRBV5-3; J gene: TRBJ1-1; D gene: NA; clone size: few; CDR3 protein: CARSSPRDTEAFF; CDR3 DNA: TGTGCCAGAAGCTCCCCCCGGGACACTGAAGCTTTCTTT
V gene: TRBV2; J gene: TRBJ2-3; D gene: TRBD2; clone size: NA; CDR3 protein: CASTRGTSPDTQYF; CDR3 DNA: TGTGCCAGCACTCGAGGGACTAGTCCAGATACGCAGTATTTT
V gene: TRBV19; J gene: TRBJ1-1; D gene: NA; clone size: NA; CDR3 protein: CASSAYLIYF; CDR3 DNA: TGTGCCAGTAGTGCCTATCTTATTTACTTT
V gene: TRBV28; J gene: TRBJ1-1; D gene: TRBD1; clone size: NA; CDR3 protein: CASRSDRASEAFF; CDR3 DNA: TGTGCCAGCAGGTCAGACAGGGCCTCTGAAGCTTTCTTT
V gene: TRBV28; J gene: TRBJ1-1; D gene: TRBD1; clone size: few; CDR3 protein: CASNPQGAHTEAFF; CDR3 DNA: TGTGCCAGCAACCCTCAGGGGGCTCACACTGAAGCTTTCTTT
V gene: TRBV6-1; J gene: TRBJ1-4; D gene: NA; clone size: NA; CDR3 protein: CASRRQYNEKLFF; CDR3 DNA: TGTGCCAGCAGAAGACAGTATAATGAAAAACTGTTTTTT
V gene: TRBV4-2; J gene: TRBJ2-1; D gene: NA; clone size: few; CDR3 protein: CASSQGGVNEQFF; CDR3 DNA: TGTGCCAGCAGCCAAGGCGGGGTCAATGAGCAGTTCTTC
V gene: TRBV20-1; J gene: TRBJ2-7; D gene: NA; clone size: NA; CDR3 protein: CSAGVPREQYF; CDR3 DNA: TGCAGCGCAGGGGTCCCCCGCGAGCAGTACTTC
V gene: TRBV13; J gene: TRBJ2-5; D gene: TRBD2; clone size: NA; CDR3 protein: CASSFPLLRGGGETQYF; CDR3 DNA: TGTGCCAGCAGCTTCCCCCTTTTGCGGGGGGGCGGGGAGACCCAGTACTTC
V gene: TRBV6-6; J gene: TRBJ1-5; D gene: NA; clone size: NA; CDR3 protein: CASSARQAPNQPQHF; CDR3 DNA: TGTGCCAGCAGTGCCCGACAGGCTCCTAATCAGCCCCAGCATTTT
V gene: TRBV5-4; J gene: TRBJ1-6; D gene: NA; clone size: once; CDR3 protein: CASSLEGGSSPLHF; CDR3 DNA: TGTGCCAGCAGCTTGGAAGGGGGTTCTTCACCCCTCCACTTT
V gene: TRBV15; J gene: TRBJ1-6; D gene: NA; clone size: NA; CDR3 protein: CATSNQGASPLHF; CDR3 DNA: TGTGCCACCAGCAACCAAGGGGCTTCACCCCTCCACTTT
V gene: TRBV5-1; J gene: TRBJ1-1; D gene: NA; clone size: NA; CDR3 protein: CASSTVQNTEAFF; CDR3 DNA: TGCGCCAGCAGCACAGTCCAAAACACTGAAGCTTTCTTT